These 10 T cell receptor beta chains share one sample of origin, sequenced in a study of glioma-infiltrating T cells (dated by TCRdb to about 2016). TCRdb shows the sequencer as Illumina MiSeq. TCR alpha and beta CDR3 regions were amplified with the iRepertoire nested amplicon-rescue multiplex PCR (arm-PCR) platform from RNA. TCRdb took the public reads, trimmed them with fastp at Q25, ran MiXCR for clone calling and kept in-frame beta chains. Identical CDR3 protein sequences are pooled into one entry, listed with their most common genes and DNA. The sample table records 100,000 to 150,000 distinct CDR3 sequences; more than 20% of these occur just once. In total, the top ten clones hold roughly 15% of the sample. Sequenced material: glioma tissue, nonneoplastic brain tissue, or PBMCs (not recorded which). All receptors derive from a human donor with low-grade glioma or glioblastoma, undergoing nonglioma brain surgery, or in good health (not recorded which).

This clonotype was recorded at least ten times. This chain links TRBV6-1 with TRBJ2-1, with 12 bases that match TRBD2. The CDR3 is 15 residues long. Trimming removed 7 bases from V and 2 bases from J; junction bases left unmatched: 3. Germline CDR1 and CDR2: MNHNS and SASEGT. The CDR3 sequence: CASTRLAGAYNEQFF. The CDR3 nucleotides are TGTGCCAGCACCAGACTAGCGGGAGCCTACAATGAGCAGTTCTTC.

This clonotype was counted many times. The chain couples TRBV19 to TRBJ1-5; 10 bases fit TRBD1. The V gene end was trimmed by 8 bases and the J gene end by 4 bases; junction bases not matched to a gene: 14. The CDR3 covers 17 residues. Germline V gives CDR1 LNHDA, CDR2 SQIVND (reference sequence). The DNA of the CDR3 is TGTGCCAGTGAGGGGACAGGGGTGAGGTTAGGGAATCAGCCCCAGCATTTT. Its protein product is CASEGTGVRLGNQPQHF.

In the case of this clonotype: A much larger clone lies one base from this, so it may be a read error. The CDR3 loop reads CSVEMGTQYF. DNA for the CDR3: TGCAGCGTTGAAATGGGTACGCAGTATTTT. The V and J genes are TRBV29-1 and TRBJ2-3; D ambiguous. Trimming removed 2 bases from V and 8 bases from J, with 5 bases in between. This CDR3 contains 10 residues. Germline-derived CDR1 and CDR2 are SQVTM and ANQGSEA.

This clonotype occurred a few times. This chain joins TRBV4-3 and TRBJ2-2, with TRBD1 identical over 9 bases. Germline CDR1 and CDR2: LGHNA and YSLEER. With V trimmed by 4 bases and J by 3 bases, 6 bases remained unmatched. The CDR3 totals 16 residues. The CDR3 spells CASSLYRGQDTGELFF. CDR3 sequence (DNA): TGCGCCAGCAGCCTTTACAGGGGGCAGGACACCGGGGAGCTGTTTTTT.

At least ten counts were recorded for this clonotype. A much larger clone lies a single base off, so this may be a read error. The chain joins TRBV7-2 to TRBJ2-5, with D unresolved. This CDR3 spans 13 amino acids. Looked up from germline, CDR1 is SGHTA and CDR2 is FQGNSA. The CDR3 DNA sequence: TGTGCCAGCCGCTTAACTCGGGAAGAGACCCAGTACTTC. Its protein is CASRLTREETQYF.

The V call is TRBV5-4, the J call TRBJ2-1; 10 bases match TRBD2. The V and J ends lost 3 bases and 12 bases, in that order; junction bases with no gene match: 12. The CDR3 contains 15 residues. Germline loops: CDR1 SGHNT, CDR2 YYREEE (reference sequence). The CDR3 bases are TGTGCCAGCAGCTCTTTCTCTAGCGGGAGAGGGGTGCAGTTCTTC. As protein: CASSSFSSGRGVQFF. Together with reference TRBV5-4 and TRBJ2-1, the CDR3 gives the full variable domain: ETGVTQSPTHLIKTRGQQVTLRCSSQSGHNTVSWYQQALGQGPQFIFQYYREEENGRGNFPPRFSGLQFPNYSSELNVNALELDDSALYLCASSSFSSGRGVQFFGPGTRLTVL.

The rearrangement joins TRBV19 to TRBJ1-5; no reliable D call. Germline V gene lookup returns CDR1 LNHDA and CDR2 SQIVND (reference sequence). There are 15 residues in the CDR3. The V end lost 6 bases, the J end lost 4 bases, and 16 bases lay between the germline ends. The CDR3 loop is CASRGRSGQNQPQHF. CDR3 coding DNA: TGTGCCAGTAGGGGGAGGTCTGGTCAGAATCAGCCCCAGCATTTT.

This clonotype was detected a few times. The V call is TRBV19, the J call TRBJ1-2; D uncertain. Germline V gene sequence: CDR1 LNHDA, CDR2 SQIVND (reference sequence). V was pared by 0 bases and J by 6 bases, with 11 bases between. This CDR3 has 14 residues. CDR3 bases: TGTGCCAGTAGTATAGATCTGGACGGGGATGGCTACACCTTC. Its translation: CASSIDLDGDGYTF.

The CDR3 spells CASSQDYTSYNEQFF. The CDR3 DNA is TGTGCCAGCAGCCAGGACTACACAAGCTACAATGAGCAGTTCTTC. The chain links TRBV4-2 to TRBJ2-1; D is possibly TRBD2 (6 bases). Germline assignment: CDR1 LGHNA and CDR2 YNFKEQ. The CDR3 extends over 15 amino acids. Trimming shortened V by 3 bases and J by 3 bases, and 12 bases separated the two germline ends.

This clonotype showed up many times. V gene TRBV20-1 combines with J gene TRBJ2-3; 10 nucleotides line up with TRBD2. Germline V CDR1 and CDR2: DFQATT, SNEGSKA (reference sequence). The CDR3 spans 14 residues. V lost 5 bases and J lost 1; bases outside the gene matches: 3. The CDR3 region has the DNA TGCAGTGCTTACACTAGCGGGGGCACAGATACGCAGTATTTT. Translation: CSAYTSGGTDTQYF.